The rows below give T cell receptor beta chains drawn from one sample of a study of blood T cell repertoires in COVID-19. Clones were read by immunoSEQ multiplex PCR, and TCRdb kept only the in-frame ones, dropping some. Of under 95,000 clones listed, 65% to 85% are singletons. The sequencing sample was made of peripheral blood. These receptor sequences come from a woman of 80 years or more with acute or convalescent COVID-19. Both conserved end residues are part of each CDR3. D genes are given only for firm matches. Expanded clones are given a class, and other clones once, few, many or no size at all.

size | J | D | V | DNA | CDR3
NA | TRBJ2-2 | NA | TRBV9 | TGTGCCAGCAGCGAGCCATACGGAGCTAACACCGGGGAGCTGTTTTTT | CASSEPYGANTGELFF
NA | TRBJ2-1 | TRBD2 | TRBV18 | TGTGCCAGCTCACTCGCTGGCGGGAGAGATGGTGAGCAGTTCTTC | CASSLAGGRDGEQFF
NA | TRBJ2-3 | TRBD1 | TRBV27 | TGTGCCAGCGGGACGACCTTGGGACAGGGGTTTAGCACAGATACGCAGTATTTT | CASGTTLGQGFSTDTQYF
few | TRBJ2-3 | NA | TRBV4-3 | TGCGCCAGCAGCCAAGGACGGGAAGCAGATACGCAGTATTTT | CASSQGREADTQYF
NA | TRBJ1-2 | NA | TRBV7-9 | TGTGCCAGCAGCTTTGATGGGGGGAACTATGGCTACACCTTC | CASSFDGGNYGYTF
NA | TRBJ1-5 | TRBD1 | TRBV6-1 | TGTGCCAGCAGTGAAATTGGGACAGTGATTTATAGCAATCAGCCCCAGCATTTT | CASSEIGTVIYSNQPQHF
NA | TRBJ1-4 | NA | TRBV2 | TGTGCCAGCAGTTGGACACGGGCAACTAATGAAAAACTGTTTTTT | CASSWTRATNEKLFF
NA | TRBJ2-2 | NA | TRBV3-1/TRBV3-2 | TGTGCCAGCAGCCAAAACAGGGCCCCGAACACCGGGGAGCTGTTTTTT | CASSQNRAPNTGELFF
few | TRBJ1-1 | TRBD1 | TRBV5-1 | TGCGCCAGCAGCTTGACAGGGGTTACTGAAGCTTTCTTT | CASSLTGVTEAFF
NA | TRBJ2-5 | NA | TRBV6-2/TRBV6-3 | TGTGCCAGCAGTTACTGGCGGGAAGGGGAGACCCAGTACTTC | CASSYWREGETQYF
NA | TRBJ2-1 | NA | TRBV9 | TGTGCCAGCAGCCAGGGCGTGGACAATGAGCAGTTCTTC | CASSQGVDNEQFF
NA | TRBJ2-2 | TRBD2 | TRBV5-1 | TGCGCCAGCAGCTTGGTTGGGGGACTAGCCGGCACCGGGGAGCTGTTTTTT | CASSLVGGLAGTGELFF
few | TRBJ1-1 | NA | TRBV12-3/TRBV12-4 | TGTGCCAGCTCCCAGAACACTGAAGCTTTCTTT | CASSQNTEAFF
NA | TRBJ1-4 | NA | TRBV19 | TGTGCCAGTACCCCCCCGGGGGCTAATGAAAAACTGTTTTTT | CASTPPGANEKLFF
NA | TRBJ1-6 | NA | TRBV7-9 | TGTGCCAGCAGCCACAGGGTCGGAACCTATAATTCACCCCTCCACTTT | CASSHRVGTYNSPLHF
once | TRBJ1-4 | TRBD1 | TRBV5-1 | TGCGCCAGCAGCACGGGACAGGGTGGCGAAAAACTGTTTTTT | CASSTGQGGEKLFF
NA | TRBJ2-2 | TRBD1 | TRBV3-1/TRBV3-2 | TGTGCCAGCAGCCAAGAAGGGGGCGCCGACACCGGGGAGCTGTTTTTT | CASSQEGGADTGELFF
NA | TRBJ1-5 | TRBD1 | TRBV14 | TGTGCCAGCAGCCAAGATACAGGGGGTAGTCAGCCCCAGCATTTT | CASSQDTGGSQPQHF
NA | TRBJ2-3 | NA | TRBV24-1 | TGTGCCACCAGTGTTAAAAACTCCGATACGCAGTATTTT | CATSVKNSDTQYF
NA | TRBJ2-2 | TRBD1 | TRBV2 | TGTGCCAGCAGAGGGGCAGGGGGCACCGGGGAGCTGTTTTTT | CASRGAGGTGELFF
NA | TRBJ2-5 | NA | TRBV5-1 | TGCGCCAGCAGCTTTCAGGGGAACCAAGAGACCCAGTACTTC | CASSFQGNQETQYF
NA | TRBJ2-3 | NA | TRBV4-1 | TGCGCCAGCAGCCCTCACCCTCCCGGGGATACGCAGTATTTT | CASSPHPPGDTQYF
NA | TRBJ1-3 | TRBD1 | TRBV5-1 | TGCGCCAGCAGTCAAACAGGGGGATCTGGAAACACCATATATTTT | CASSQTGGSGNTIYF
NA | TRBJ1-2 | TRBD1 | TRBV10-1 | TGCGCCAGCTCCGGGACAGCTTTCTATGGCTACACCTTC | CASSGTAFYGYTF
NA | TRBJ2-5 | TRBD2 | TRBV24-1 | TGTGCCACCAGTGACCCCGGGACTAGCGGGAGTGGGCTGGAGACCCAGTACTTC | CATSDPGTSGSGLETQYF
NA | TRBJ1-6 | NA | TRBV7-2 | TGTGCCAGCAGCGATGGGCCGTTAGGTTCACCCCTCCACTTT | CASSDGPLGSPLHF
NA | TRBJ2-1 | TRBD2 | TRBV7-2 | TGTGCCAGCAGCCCGACGGGAGGAACCCTCTACAATGAGCAGTTCTTC | CASSPTGGTLYNEQFF
NA | TRBJ2-7 | TRBD2 | TRBV27 | TGTGCCAGCAGTTTTCGCGGGAGCTACGAGCAGTACTTC | CASSFRGSYEQYF
NA | TRBJ1-1 | NA | TRBV3-1/TRBV3-2 | TGTGCCAGCAGCCAAGAAGAGGGTGCTGAAGCTTTCTTT | CASSQEEGAEAFF
NA | TRBJ2-2 | TRBD2 | TRBV5-1 | TGCGCCAGCAGCAATAGGACTAGCGGATCCGGGGAGCTGTTTTTT | CASSNRTSGSGELFF
NA | TRBJ1-2 | NA | TRBV5-1 | TGCGCCAGCAGCTTGGCTCCGGGTAGTAACTATGGCTACACCTTC | CASSLAPGSNYGYTF
NA | TRBJ1-5 | TRBD1 | TRBV7-9 | TGTGCCAGCAGCCCCAATGACAGGGAGGACCCTCGGGACCAGCATTTT | CASSPNDREDPRDQHF
NA | TRBJ1-1 | NA | TRBV13 | TGTGCCAGCAGCTCCAGACAGATCATTAACACTGAAGCTTTCTTT | CASSSRQIINTEAFF
NA | TRBJ2-7 | NA | TRBV5-4 | TGTGCCAGCAGCTTCCCGGGTAGTGATAAGTACGAGCAGTACTTC | CASSFPGSDKYEQYF
NA | TRBJ1-1 | NA | TRBV12-3/TRBV12-4 | TGTGCCAGCAGTTTCTACCGGAACACTGAAGCTTTCTTT | CASSFYRNTEAFF
NA | TRBJ2-2 | NA | TRBV6-4 | TGTGCCAGCAGTGACATCGAGGGCGGGGAGCTGTTTTTT | CASSDIEGGELFF
NA | TRBJ2-5 | NA | TRBV4-1 | TGCGCCAGCAGCCAGGGGAGGACAGGTAGTTGGAAGACCCAGTACTTC | CASSQGRTGSWKTQYF
NA | TRBJ2-5 | TRBD2 | TRBV29-1 | TGCAGCGTTGGACTAGCGGGAGGGGTCCGAGAGACCCAGTACTTC | CSVGLAGGVRETQYF
few | TRBJ2-2 | NA | TRBV5-5 | TGTGCCAGCAGCCCTGGACTTATGAACACCGGGGAGCTGTTTTTT | CASSPGLMNTGELFF
NA | TRBJ1-5 | TRBD1 | TRBV6-2/TRBV6-3 | TGTGCCAGCAGTTACAGTGTCGGACAGGGCGACATTCAGCCCCAGCATTTT | CASSYSVGQGDIQPQHF
NA | TRBJ2-1 | TRBD2 | TRBV27 | TGTGCCAGCAGTAAGGGACTAGCGGGAGGGCCGAATGAGCAGTTCTTC | CASSKGLAGGPNEQFF
many | TRBJ2-3 | TRBD2 | TRBV7-2 | TGTGCCAGCAGCTTCGGGCTAGCGGGCACAGATACGCAGTATTTT | CASSFGLAGTDTQYF
NA | TRBJ2-7 | TRBD2 | TRBV28 | TGTGCCAGCAGACGGGGGGGCTACGAGCAGTACTTC | CASRRGGYEQYF